Sequencing of this T cell receptor beta chain was carried out in a study of sequential checkpoint blockade in melanoma. Study-level background: Patients were randomized 1:1 to nivolumab-then-ipilimumab or ipilimumab-then-nivolumab first-line. Each arm's sequence ended with maintenance nivolumab.

Clones were sequenced by immunoSEQ multiplex PCR, and TCRdb holds only the in-frame ones, with some missing. The sample includes over 10,000 clones, roughly two thirds of them seen just once. The V end was cut by 5 bases, the J end by 0 bases, with 12 bases between. The CDR3 runs 14 residues. The germline CDR1 and CDR2 sequences are GTSNPN and SVGIG (reference sequence). Treatment reported: randomized to nivolumab then ipilimumab (arm A) or the reverse (arm B). From thawed PBMCs, live CD3+CD8+ cells negative for CD19 and CD56 were sorted. The chain employs TRBV30 and TRBJ2-3; maybe TRBD2 (6 bases). The sequencing here drew on CD8+ T cells sorted from blood (inferred from file names), taken from a patient given nivolumab and ipilimumab in sequence. The sequence came from a human donor with melanoma. The CDR3 DNA follows: TGTGCCTGGGGACACGGAGGGAGCACAGATACGCAGTATTTT. Translation gives CAWGHGGSTDTQYF. Variable domain in full (rest from reference TRBV30 and TRBJ2-3): SQTIHQWPATLVQPVGSPLSLECTVEGTSNPNLYWYRQAAGRGLQLLFYSVGIGQISSEVPQNLSASRPQDRQFILSSKKLLLSDSGFYLCAWGHGGSTDTQYFGPGTRLTVL.